The clone carrying this T cell receptor delta chain is labeled as medium-sized. Other nucleotide sequences in the sample specify the same CDR3. The sample originates from a study of γδ T cells in repeated Plasmodium falciparum infection. The wider study: Age- and gender-matched Australian children served as comparison for malaria-exposed Malian children. Malian gammadelta TCRs were studied during no-transmission periods and across acute malaria episodes.

TCRdb re-processed the multiplex PCR reads using CATT. The sample contains under 65,000 delta-chain clones, 1.7% of which appear only once. The receptor was derived from a pool of human donors (malaria-infected and uninfected, not separated). Sequencing input: gamma-delta T cells from blood.

Written as DNA, the CDR3 is TGTGCTCTTGGGGAAAGAGGGGGATATAGGAAGGCCGATAAACTCATCTTT. Protein sequence: CALGERGGYRKADKLIF. This chain links TRDV1 with TRDJ1, with 8 positions matching TRDD3. The CDR3 has 17 amino acids. V lost 2 bases and J lost 3; bases outside the gene matches: 11. Germline V gene data show CDR1 as TSWWSYY and CDR2 as QGS.